There are a few counts of the clone carrying this T cell receptor beta chain. Its antigen is undetermined. The sample belongs to a study of shared clonotypes between healthy human individuals. Profiled with immunoSEQ multiplex PCR; TCRdb holds only in-frame clones, not every one. The data show roughly 2.2 million clones, approximately 93% seen once. The donors were all Caucasian adults (living in Nashville, Tennessee). The V segment lost 7 bases and the J segment 1 base; nucleotides outside the gene matches: 9. The CDR3 covers 15 residues. Germline CDR1 reads MDHEN; CDR2 reads SYDVKM. Study-wide points: Rarefaction indicated that sorted-subset sequencing remained incomplete although depth was large. Apart from blood, nothing was sampled; tissue repertoires likely differ.

This sequence originates from a man aged 18 to 30 in good health. Some clones in this sample may be carry-over from other donors' samples. Sample: naive CD4+ T cells from PBMCs. Subset reported: CD45RA+ positively selected. The rearrangement uses TRBV28 and TRBJ1-1; 7 bases map to TRBD1. CDR3 bases: TGTGCCAGCATTCCCGGGACAGTGTCGAACACTGAAGCTTTCTTT. This gives the protein CASIPGTVSNTEAFF.